This entry lists 14 T cell receptor beta chains sequenced from one sample in a study of cytomegalovirus exposure and HLA in healthy donors. PCR employed 60 Vbeta and 13 Jbeta primers. Generated by immunoSEQ multiplex PCR, the TCRdb table keeps only in-frame clones and is missing some. The data show roughly 130,000 clones, more than 80% seen once. Sample: PBMCs. The receptors derive from a man in his forties in good health and CMV-seronegative.

This clone has just one count. The CDR3 region is CAWRTTSGGANEQFF. As DNA, the CDR3 is TGTGCCTGGAGGACGACTAGCGGGGGGGCTAATGAGCAGTTCTTC. The chain carries TRBV30 and TRBJ2-1, with 14 bases that match TRBD2. Germline V CDR1 and CDR2: GTSNPN, SVGIG (reference sequence). J gave up 7 bases and V 3 bases, and 5 bases lay outside the gene matches. This CDR3 is 15 amino acids long.

The chain has TRBV28 and TRBJ2-3; tentatively, D is TRBD2 (5 bases). The germline gives CDR1 MDHEN, CDR2 SYDVKM. The V and J ends lost 3 bases and 0 bases respectively, with 10 bases between them. This CDR3 has 15 amino acids. CDR3 sequence reads: CASSLNGISTDTQYF. In DNA, the CDR3 is TGTGCCAGCAGTTTGAACGGGATCAGCACAGATACGCAGTATTTT.

The chain carries TRBV28 and TRBJ2-5, with TRBD2 matching 11 bases. V shed 3 bases and J 5 bases; nucleotides not matched to a gene: 5. The CDR3 contains 15 residues. The germline V gene has CDR1 MDHEN and CDR2 SYDVKM. The CDR3 region is CASSFLLAGVETQYF. Written as DNA, the CDR3 is TGTGCCAGCAGTTTTCTACTAGCGGGAGTGGAGACCCAGTACTTC. Combining the CDR3 with reference TRBV28 and TRBJ2-5 gives the whole variable domain DVKVTQSSRYLVKRTGEKVFLECVQDMDHENMFWYRQDPGLGLRLIYFSYDVKMKEKGDIPEGYSVSREKKERFSLILESASTNQTSMYLCASSFLLAGVETQYFGPGTRLLVL.

V usage is TRBV9 and J usage is TRBJ2-1; perhaps TRBD2 as D (6 bases). V was cut by 4 bases and J by 2 bases, with 16 bases left in between. The CDR3 contains 16 residues. Germline CDR1 SGDLS, CDR2 YYNGEE. The CDR3 is CASSPRLGPTYNEQFF. The CDR3 DNA reads as TGTGCCAGCAGCCCCAGACTAGGCCCAACCTACAATGAGCAGTTCTTC.

This chain links TRBV6-1 with TRBJ1-2, with 8 bases matching TRBD1. The V segment lost 1 base and the J segment 5 bases; nucleotides outside the gene matches: 6. The germline V gene encodes CDR1 MNHNS and CDR2 SASEGT. This CDR3 has 15 amino acids. The CDR3 nucleotides read TGTGCCAGCAGTGAAGACCGGACAGGGTGGTATGGCTACACCTTC. It translates to CASSEDRTGWYGYTF.

DNA of the CDR3: TGTGCCACCAGCAGGCGGACTAGCGGGAGCCACGAGCAGTACTTC. Its protein product is CATSRRTSGSHEQYF. The rearrangement joins TRBV15 to TRBJ2-7; 13 bases align to TRBD2. Germline V gene sequence: CDR1 LNHNV, CDR2 YYDKDF (reference sequence). V lost 3 bases, J lost 5 bases, and 4 bases stayed unmatched. This CDR3 is 15 amino acids long.

The chain has TRBV30 and TRBJ1-5, with 8 bases identical to TRBD1. Germline V gene lookup returns CDR1 GTSNPN and CDR2 SVGIG (reference sequence). J lost 0 bases, V lost 2 bases, and 3 bases had no gene match. There are 15 residues in the CDR3. The chain's CDR3 is CAWSPGQVSNQPQHF. As DNA, the CDR3 is TGTGCCTGGAGTCCGGGACAGGTTAGCAATCAGCCCCAGCATTTT. Variable domain in full (rest from reference TRBV30 and TRBJ1-5): SQTIHQWPATLVQPVGSPLSLECTVEGTSNPNLYWYRQAAGRGLQLLFYSVGIGQISSEVPQNLSASRPQDRQFILSSKKLLLSDSGFYLCAWSPGQVSNQPQHFGDGTRLSIL.

V and J are TRBV5-1 and TRBJ2-3, with 7 bases identical to TRBD2. The CDR3 is 13 amino acids. Trimming removed 4 bases from V and 5 bases from J; junction bases left unmatched: 4. The V gene's germline CDR1 is SGHRS and CDR2 YFSETQ. The CDR3 protein is CASSLAELDTQYF. The CDR3, as DNA: TGCGCCAGCAGCCTAGCGGAGTTAGATACGCAGTATTTT.

V is TRBV2 and J is TRBJ1-6; D is perhaps TRBD1 (5 bases). CDR1 and CDR2 from the germline V gene are SNHLY and FYNNEI. This CDR3 comprises 13 residues. Trimming removed 6 bases at V and 10 bases at J, with 13 bases between. The DNA of the CDR3 is TGTGCCAGCAGAGTAGGGGTGGAGTCACCCCTCCACTTT. Its protein is CASRVGVESPLHF.

The chain links TRBV5-1 to TRBJ2-7; 9 nucleotides line up with TRBD1. Germline-derived CDR1 and CDR2 are SGHRS and YFSETQ. The trim removed 1 base at V and 5 bases at J, leaving 10 bases unmatched. There are 16 residues in the CDR3. CDR3: CASSLWGRTGADEQYF. In DNA form, the CDR3 reads TGCGCCAGCAGCTTGTGGGGAAGGACAGGGGCGGACGAGCAGTACTTC.

The chain links TRBV28 to TRBJ1-5, with D hard to call. Germline V gene sequence: CDR1 MDHEN, CDR2 SYDVKM. This CDR3 region has 15 residues. V lost 4 bases and J 7 bases, leaving 17 bases between the germline ends. In DNA, the CDR3 is TGTGCCAGCAGTTCCCCTGGTACGAGTCGGCAGCCCCAGCATTTT. Translating gives CASSSPGTSRQPQHF.

V is TRBV5-1 and J is TRBJ2-3; no reliable D call. Germline CDR1 is SGHRS and CDR2 is YFSETQ. V gave up 0 bases and J gave up 0 bases, with 8 bases separating them. This CDR3 region has 15 residues. CDR3 nucleotide sequence: TGCGCCAGCAGCTTGGAGCCGGGTAGCACAGATACGCAGTATTTT. It encodes CASSLEPGSTDTQYF.

The chain links TRBV11-2 to TRBJ2-5, with 10 positions matching TRBD1. CDR3 length: 17 residues. V was pared by 5 bases and J by 5 bases, with 14 bases of the junction left unmatched. Germline V lookup: CDR1 SGHAT, CDR2 FQNNGV. The CDR3 DNA reads TGTGCCAGCAGCCCAGGGATAGGGACAGGGGCTTTTGAGACCCAGTACTTC. Its translation is CASSPGIGTGAFETQYF.

The CDR3 here is CAWSVYRLNEQFF. The CDR3 DNA reads TGTGCCTGGAGTGTATATCGACTCAATGAGCAGTTCTTC. This rearrangement joins TRBV30 to TRBJ2-1; D is unclear. From germline, CDR1 is GTSNPN and CDR2 SVGIG (reference sequence). V dropped 0 bases and J dropped 6 bases, with 9 bases sitting between them. The CDR3 is made up of 13 amino acids.